This T cell receptor (beta chain) was sequenced during a study of blood T cell repertoires in COVID-19. Looking at the study overall: The United States, Italy and Spain were the sources of the acute and convalescent COVID-19 samples.

This CDR3 region has 13 residues. V was pared by 4 bases and J by 0 bases, with 7 bases between. Germline CDR1 is SGHRS and CDR2 is YFSETQ. The cohort comprised adults aged about 18 to 100 years residing in some 24 US areas. The study assigned cohorts using participant-reported clinical history. How the authors handled the data: Counts of nucleated cells, estimated from reference gene primer amplification, were obtained. The method was immunoSEQ multiplex PCR; TCRdb's version includes in-frame clones alone and lacks a portion of them. V and J calls plus clone size are reproduced from that table; the DNA served to infer D and trimming. Of fewer than 200,000 clones in the sample, around 82% were seen once.

Sequences were obtained from PBMCs or T cells enriched from blood (not recorded which). This sequence was found in a woman aged 60-70 years with acute COVID-19. This chain connects TRBV5-1 to TRBJ1-1; D is undetermined. CDR3 residues: CASSTGMNTEAFF. The CDR3 DNA reads TGCGCCAGCAGCACGGGGATGAACACTGAAGCTTTCTTT.